The clone carrying this T cell receptor (beta chain) has just a few counts. The antigen remains unidentified. Gene names and germline match the mouse. The read ends 4 residues before the CDR3 terminus; that terminus is restored from the germline J gene. The same CDR3 can be traced to other DNA sequences in this sample. This record comes from a study of CD8+ T cells in alopecia areata. Study at large: Graft recipients were approximately 7-10-week-old female C3H/HeJ mice, and donor skin originated from roughly 6-13-month-old C3H/HeJ mice with spontaneous alopecia. Findings of the study overall: Normal-skin resident alphabeta T cells also appear among scalp sample sequences.

Sequencing templates came from extracted RNA that was reverse transcribed into cDNA. Assay used: immunoSEQ multiplex PCR; TCRdb lists only in-frame clones, some missing. Observed in the sample are about 270,000 clones, none of them singletons. Sorting relied on CD4, CD8alpha, NKG2D, NKG2ACE and other markers applied to pooled cutaneous lymph node cells. CDR1 is LGHNA and CDR2 is YNLKQL in the germline V gene (reference sequence). The CDR3 is 13 amino acids. The origin of this receptor is a C3H/HeJ mouse with alopecia areata. As its MHC haplotype, the strain has H2-k. The chain recombines TRBV5 with TRBJ2-7; the match to TRBD2 covers 7 bases. The sequenced sample was CD4+ T cells sorted from a lymph node. This CDR3 reads CASSQEWGDEQYF. CDR3 DNA (partial): TGTGCCAGCAGCCAAGAGTGGGGGGAT.